This passage covers 21 T cell receptor beta chains from one sample sequenced in a study of T cell changes during pregnancy in multiple sclerosis. Sequenced by immunoSEQ multiplex PCR; TCRdb stores in-frame clones only, minus some. The table lists around 59,000 clones, around 92% of them singletons. Sample: peripheral blood, taken in the first trimester of pregnancy. These receptor sequences come from a female donor with multiple sclerosis, enrolled in a pregnancy study.

CDR3 coding DNA: TGTGCCAGCAGTGGGGGACAGACCTACGAGCAGTACTTC. Amino acids: CASSGGQTYEQYF. The rearrangement uses TRBV6-1 and TRBJ2-7; 7 bases are shared with TRBD1. From germline, CDR1 is MNHNS and CDR2 SASEGT. V was pared by 4 bases and J by 2 bases, with 2 bases of the junction left unmatched. The CDR3 has 13 residues.

The CDR3 DNA follows: TGTGCCAGCTCACCACCGGGGGACAGGGGGGAAAAACTGTTTTTT. This gives the protein CASSPPGDRGEKLFF. The V call is TRBV18, the J call TRBJ1-4, with 11 bases identical to TRBD1. Losses at the gene ends were 0 bases for V and 8 bases for J; bases not matched to a gene: 2. The CDR3 has 15 residues. The germline gives CDR1 KGHSH, CDR2 LQKENI.

This clone appeared a single time. The chain's CDR3 is CASSWGETGELFF. CDR3 coding DNA: TGTGCCAGCAGCTGGGGGGAGACCGGGGAGCTGTTTTTT. V gene TRBV9 combines with J gene TRBJ2-2, with D perhaps TRBD2 (6 bases). In germline, CDR1 is SGDLS, CDR2 YYNGEE. V was trimmed by 4 bases and J by 5 bases, leaving 9 bases between them. The CDR3 runs to 13 residues.

The chain joins TRBV25-1 to TRBJ1-3, with 7 bases that match TRBD1. This CDR3 contains 15 residues. Germline loops: CDR1 MGHDK, CDR2 SYGVNS. J gave up 2 bases and V 1 base, and 2 bases lay outside the gene matches. The CDR3 nucleotides are TGTGCCAGCAGTGAATCTAGGGGGCCTGGAAACACCATATATTTT. The encoded protein is CASSESRGPGNTIYF.

The V call is TRBV7-2, the J call TRBJ2-1; 8 bases are shared with TRBD1. The CDR3 is made up of 15 amino acids. V shed 6 bases, J shed 4 bases, and the junction held 8 bases outside the gene matches. Germline CDR1 reads SGHTA; CDR2 reads FQGNSA. CDR3 loop: CASSSTGGIYNEQFF. CDR3 coding DNA: TGTGCCAGCAGTTCCACAGGGGGAATTTACAATGAGCAGTTCTTC. Together with reference TRBV7-2 and TRBJ2-1, the CDR3 gives the full variable domain: GAGVSQSPSNKVTEKGKDVELRCDPISGHTALYWYRQSLGQGLEFLIYFQGNSAPDKSGLPSDRFSAERTGGSVSTLTIQRTQQEDSAVYLCASSSTGGIYNEQFFGPGTRLTVL.

This CDR3 is CASSVVRGGSYNEQFF. Written as DNA, the CDR3 is TGTGCCAGCAGCGTAGTGCGGGGGGGATCCTACAATGAGCAGTTCTTC. The chain links TRBV9 to TRBJ2-1; 9 bases agree with TRBD2. Germline CDR1 reads SGDLS; CDR2 reads YYNGEE. J lost 1 base, V lost 0 bases, and 2 bases had no gene match. The CDR3 has 16 residues.

With respect to this clone: Its ends do not fully match the called genes, so a read error is possible. This sequence joins TRBV7-3 and TRBJ2-5, with a tentative D call TRBD2 (7 bases). The CDR3 covers 15 residues. In germline, CDR1 is SGHTA, CDR2 FQGTGA. The CDR3 DNA follows: TGTGCCAGCAGCTTAGGCTTACTTGGGGGGGGCCCCCAATACTTC. Amino acid sequence: CASSLGLLGGGPQYF.

V gene TRBV19 combines with J gene TRBJ1-5; D is uncertain. CDR3 length: 15 amino acids. Germline assignment: CDR1 LNHDA and CDR2 SQIVND (reference sequence). V was shortened by 5 bases and J by 4 bases, with 15 bases between the two germline ends. The CDR3 DNA reads TGTGCCAGTAGTCTGGAGGGAGTAGGGAATCAGCCCCAGCATTTT. The encoded protein is CASSLEGVGNQPQHF.

The V call is TRBV6-4, the J call TRBJ2-1; TRBD2 might be the D (7 bases). The CDR3 runs 15 residues. The V gene lost 3 bases and the J gene lost 2 bases, with 11 bases spanning the gap. The germline V gene encodes CDR1 MRHNA and CDR2 SNTAGT. CDR3 sequence reads: CASSEGGGAYNEQFF. The CDR3 DNA reads TGTGCCAGCAGTGAGGGCGGGGGCGCCTACAATGAGCAGTTCTTC.

The chain couples TRBV7-3 to TRBJ2-3; perhaps TRBD2 as D (7 bases). The CDR3 is 15 residues long. CDR1 is SGHTA and CDR2 is FQGTGA in the germline V gene. Trimming stripped 1 base from V and 8 bases from J, with 16 bases between. Here the CDR3 reads CASSLRGRGQATQYF. As DNA, the CDR3 is TGTGCCAGCAGCTTAAGGGGGCGGGGGCAGGCTACGCAGTATTTT.

This clone was counted between two and nine times. The rearrangement joins TRBV14 to TRBJ1-3, with 7 bases lining up with TRBD1. Germline CDR1 reads SGHDN; CDR2 reads FVKESK. CDR3 length: 13 residues. J gave up 7 bases and V 1 base, and 1 base lay outside the gene matches. CDR3 loop: CASSQAGGNTIYF. In nucleotides, the CDR3 is TGTGCCAGCAGCCAAGCAGGGGGGAACACCATATATTTT. The complete variable domain, with remaining parts taken from reference TRBV14 and TRBJ1-3, reads EAGVTQFPSHSVIEKGQTVTLRCDPISGHDNLYWYRRVMGKEIKFLLHFVKESKQDESGMPNNRFLAERTGGTYSTLKVQPAELEDSGVYFCASSQAGGNTIYFGEGSWLTVV.

The rearrangement uses TRBV7-2 and TRBJ2-1; 7 nucleotides align to TRBD2. The CDR3 is made up of 14 amino acids. The germline V gene encodes CDR1 SGHTA and CDR2 FQGNSA. Trimming took 7 bases from V and 5 from J; bases not matched to a gene: 8. For the CDR3, the DNA is TGTGCCAGCAAGTGGGGGAGCGGGGACAATGAGCAGTTCTTC. Translating gives CASKWGSGDNEQFF.

The CDR3 loop is CASGRGALNQPQHF. CDR3 DNA sequence: TGTGCCAGCGGTCGCGGGGCCCTCAATCAGCCCCAGCATTTT. This sequence joins TRBV6-1 and TRBJ1-5; maybe TRBD1 (5 bases). The CDR3 is 14 residues long. Germline V gene sequence: CDR1 MNHNS, CDR2 SASEGT. The V gene lost 8 bases and the J gene lost 3 bases, with 14 bases spanning the gap.

CDR3 bases: TGTGCCAGCAGTCGGGACAGGGGGCCTCTTGAAGCTTTCTTT. It translates to CASSRDRGPLEAFF. The rearrangement joins TRBV7-9 to TRBJ1-1; 12 bases fit TRBD1. There are 14 residues in the CDR3. The J segment lost 7 bases and the V segment lost 6 bases, leaving 6 bases of the junction unmatched. CDR1 is SEHNR and CDR2 is FQNEAQ in the germline V gene (reference sequence).

This clone was detected only a few times. Mismatch with germline at one junction end may stem from a read error. The chain uses TRBV5-4 and TRBJ2-1, with TRBD1 matching over 10 bases. CDR3 length: 14 amino acids. CDR1 and CDR2 from the germline V gene are SGHNT and YYREEE (reference sequence). CDR3 in amino acids: CASSSKDRGNEQFF. The CDR3 nucleotides are TGTGCCAGTAGCTCAAAGGACAGGGGGAATGAGCAGTTCTTC.

The genes are TRBV2 and TRBJ1-1; 7 nucleotides match TRBD1. The CDR3 runs 14 residues. Looked up from germline, CDR1 is SNHLY and CDR2 is FYNNEI. With 7 bases clipped from V and 3 bases from J, the junction kept 8 bases outside the gene matches. In DNA, the CDR3 is TGTGCCAGCACTACAGGGGCCTCCTACACTGAAGCTTTCTTT. Amino acids: CASTTGASYTEAFF.

The chain couples TRBV6-1 to TRBJ2-3; the D gene is possibly TRBD2 (5 bases). The CDR3 runs to 13 residues. Trimming pared 5 bases from V and 10 bases from J, leaving 16 bases between. The germline CDR1 and CDR2 sequences are MNHNS and SASEGT. CDR3 in amino acids: CASSPAVEGAQYF. The DNA of the CDR3 is TGTGCCAGCAGTCCAGCGGTCGAGGGAGCGCAGTATTTT.

This chain connects TRBV6-1 to TRBJ2-3, with TRBD1 matching 10 bases. CDR1 is MNHNS, CDR2 SASEGT, per germline. This CDR3 is built from 15 residues. V lost 4 bases, J lost 3 bases, and 4 bases stayed unmatched. CDR3 loop: CASSADRGTTDTQYF. CDR3 coding DNA: TGTGCCAGCAGTGCGGACAGGGGGACGACAGATACGCAGTATTTT.

The chain couples TRBV6-1 to TRBJ2-5; D is undetermined. The length of the CDR3 is 11 residues. V lost 3 bases and J lost 5, with 4 bases in between. Germline V CDR1 and CDR2: MNHNS, SASEGT. The CDR3 bases are TGTGCCAGCAGTGACAGGGAGACCCAGTACTTC. This codes for CASSDRETQYF.

This chain links TRBV7-2 with TRBJ2-1; possible D gene TRBD2, 6 bases. The CDR3 spans 14 residues. The germline CDR1 and CDR2 sequences are SGHTA and FQGNSA. With 2 bases removed from V and 9 bases from J, the gap between germline ends came to 14 bases. The CDR3 loop is CASSLSTSRSEQFF. The CDR3 nucleotides read TGTGCCAGCAGCTTAAGTACTAGCAGGAGTGAGCAGTTCTTC.

The genes are TRBV18 and TRBJ1-4; no definite D call. CDR1 is KGHSH and CDR2 is LQKENI in the germline V gene. V lost 10 bases, J lost 5 bases, and 14 bases lay in between. This CDR3 is built from 13 residues. CDR3 in amino acids: CATQMGQNEKLFF. CDR3 coding DNA: TGTGCCACCCAGATGGGCCAGAATGAAAAACTGTTTTTT.